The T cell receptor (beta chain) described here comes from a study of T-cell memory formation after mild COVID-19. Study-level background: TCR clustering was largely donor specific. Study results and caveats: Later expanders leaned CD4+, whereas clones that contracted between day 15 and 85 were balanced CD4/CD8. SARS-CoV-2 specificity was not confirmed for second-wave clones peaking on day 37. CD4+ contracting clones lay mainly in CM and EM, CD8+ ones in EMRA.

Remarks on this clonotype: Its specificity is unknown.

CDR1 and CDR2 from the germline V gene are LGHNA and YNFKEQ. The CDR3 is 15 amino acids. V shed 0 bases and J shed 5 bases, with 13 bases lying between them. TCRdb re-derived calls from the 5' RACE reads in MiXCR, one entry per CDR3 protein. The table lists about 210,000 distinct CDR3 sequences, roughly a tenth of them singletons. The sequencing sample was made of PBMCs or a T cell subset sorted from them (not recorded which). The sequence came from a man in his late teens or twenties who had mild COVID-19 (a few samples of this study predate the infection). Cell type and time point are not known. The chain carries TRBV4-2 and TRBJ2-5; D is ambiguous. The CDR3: CASSQESVVGETQYF. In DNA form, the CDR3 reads TGTGCCAGCAGCCAAGAATCGGTAGTGGGGGAGACCCAGTACTTC.